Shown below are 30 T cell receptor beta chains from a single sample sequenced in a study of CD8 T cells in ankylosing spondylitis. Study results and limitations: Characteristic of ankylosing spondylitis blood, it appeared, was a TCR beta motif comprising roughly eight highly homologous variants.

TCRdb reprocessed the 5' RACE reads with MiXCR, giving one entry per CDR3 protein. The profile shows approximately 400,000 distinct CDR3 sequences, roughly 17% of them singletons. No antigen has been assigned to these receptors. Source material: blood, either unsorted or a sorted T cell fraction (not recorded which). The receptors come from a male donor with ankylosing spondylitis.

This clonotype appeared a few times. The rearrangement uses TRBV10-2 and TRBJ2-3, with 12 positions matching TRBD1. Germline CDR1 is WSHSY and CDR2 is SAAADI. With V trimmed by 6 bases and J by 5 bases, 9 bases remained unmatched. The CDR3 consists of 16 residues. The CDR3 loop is CASSPLGDRGQDTQYF. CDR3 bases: TGCGCCAGCAGCCCCCTTGGGGACAGGGGGCAAGATACGCAGTATTTT.

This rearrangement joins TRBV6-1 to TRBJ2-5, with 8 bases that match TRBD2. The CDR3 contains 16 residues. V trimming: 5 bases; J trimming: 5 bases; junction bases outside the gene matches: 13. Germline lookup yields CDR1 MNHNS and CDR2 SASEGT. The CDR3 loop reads CASSPLTSAKRETQYF. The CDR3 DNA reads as TGTGCCAGCAGTCCCCTGACTAGCGCGAAGAGGGAGACCCAGTACTTC.

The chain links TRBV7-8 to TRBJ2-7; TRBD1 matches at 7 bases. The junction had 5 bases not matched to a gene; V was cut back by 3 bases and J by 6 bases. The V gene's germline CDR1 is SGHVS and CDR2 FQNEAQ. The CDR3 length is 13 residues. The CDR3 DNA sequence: TGTGCCAGCAGCTTTCCCACAGGGGTCGAGCAGTACTTC. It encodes CASSFPTGVEQYF.

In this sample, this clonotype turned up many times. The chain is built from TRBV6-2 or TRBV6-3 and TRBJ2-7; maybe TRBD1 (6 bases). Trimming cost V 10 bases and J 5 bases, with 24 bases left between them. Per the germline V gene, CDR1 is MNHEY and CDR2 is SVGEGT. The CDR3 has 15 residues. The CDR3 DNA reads TGTGCCACCTCTTTTACTAGGACAGCCATTGACGAGCAGTACTTC. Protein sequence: CATSFTRTAIDEQYF.

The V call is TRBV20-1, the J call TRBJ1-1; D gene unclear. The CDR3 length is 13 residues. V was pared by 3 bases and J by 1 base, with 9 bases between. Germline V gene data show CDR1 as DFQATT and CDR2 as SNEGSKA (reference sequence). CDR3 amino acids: CSARMAGNTEAFF. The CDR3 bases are TGCAGTGCTAGGATGGCAGGGAACACTGAAGCTTTCTTT.

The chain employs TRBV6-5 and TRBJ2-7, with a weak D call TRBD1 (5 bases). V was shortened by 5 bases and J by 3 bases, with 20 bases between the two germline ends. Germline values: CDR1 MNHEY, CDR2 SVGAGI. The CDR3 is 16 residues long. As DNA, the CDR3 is TGTGCCAGCAGTATACTTACAGGTTGGAAGGGCTACGAGCAGTACTTC. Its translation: CASSILTGWKGYEQYF.

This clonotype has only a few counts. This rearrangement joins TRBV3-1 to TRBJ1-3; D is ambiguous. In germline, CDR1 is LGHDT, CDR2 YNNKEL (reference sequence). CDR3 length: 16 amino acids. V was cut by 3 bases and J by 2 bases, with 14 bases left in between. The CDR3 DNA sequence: TGTGCCAGCAGCCATCTGGGTGGGCTCGCTGGAAACACCATATATTTT. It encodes CASSHLGGLAGNTIYF. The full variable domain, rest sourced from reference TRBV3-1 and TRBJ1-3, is DTAVSQTPKYLVTQMGNDKSIKCEQNLGHDTMYWYKQDSKKFLKIMFSYNNKELIINETVPNRFSPKSPDKAHLNLHINSLELGDSAVYFCASSHLGGLAGNTIYFGEGSWLTVV.

CDR3: CATLRGRQETQYF. CDR3 bases: TGTGCCACACTGAGAGGGAGGCAAGAGACCCAGTACTTC. The chain is built from TRBV18 and TRBJ2-5; maybe TRBD2 (6 bases). This CDR3 contains 13 residues. Germline V gene data show CDR1 as KGHSH and CDR2 as LQKENI. V was trimmed by 10 bases and J by 2 bases, leaving 14 bases between them.

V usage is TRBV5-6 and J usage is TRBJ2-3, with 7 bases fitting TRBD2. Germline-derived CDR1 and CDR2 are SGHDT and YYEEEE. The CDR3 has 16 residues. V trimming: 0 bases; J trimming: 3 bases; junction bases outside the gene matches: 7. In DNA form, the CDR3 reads TGTGCCAGCAGCTTGGAGCGACTAGCCTTGACAGATACGCAGTATTTT. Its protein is CASSLERLALTDTQYF.

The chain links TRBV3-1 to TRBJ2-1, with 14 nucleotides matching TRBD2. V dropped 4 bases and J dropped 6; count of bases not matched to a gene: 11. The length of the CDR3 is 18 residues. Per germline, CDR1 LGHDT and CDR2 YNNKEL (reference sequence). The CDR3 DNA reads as TGTGCCAGCAGCCTCCTAGGACTAGCGGGAGGAGTAGGCAATGAGCAGTTCTTC. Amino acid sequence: CASSLLGLAGGVGNEQFF.

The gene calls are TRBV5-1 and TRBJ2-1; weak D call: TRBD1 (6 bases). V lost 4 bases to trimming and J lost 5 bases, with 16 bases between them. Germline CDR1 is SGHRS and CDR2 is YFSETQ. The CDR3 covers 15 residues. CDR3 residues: CASSGITGTDNEQFF. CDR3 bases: TGCGCCAGCAGCGGAATCACAGGGACGGACAATGAGCAGTTCTTC.

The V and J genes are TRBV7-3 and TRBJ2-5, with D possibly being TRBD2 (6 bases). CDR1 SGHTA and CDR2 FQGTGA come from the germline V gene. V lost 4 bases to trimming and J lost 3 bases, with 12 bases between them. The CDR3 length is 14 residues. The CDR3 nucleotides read TGTGCCAGCAGCTGGGCGGGACGCAAAGAGACCCAGTACTTC. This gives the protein CASSWAGRKETQYF.

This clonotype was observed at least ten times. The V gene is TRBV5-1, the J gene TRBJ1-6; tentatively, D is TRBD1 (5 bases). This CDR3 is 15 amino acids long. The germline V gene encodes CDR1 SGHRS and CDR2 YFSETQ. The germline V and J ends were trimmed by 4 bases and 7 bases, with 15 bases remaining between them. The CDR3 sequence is CASSLGGRENSPLHF. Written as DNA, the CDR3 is TGCGCCAGCAGCCTCGGGGGGAGGGAGAATTCACCCCTCCACTTT.

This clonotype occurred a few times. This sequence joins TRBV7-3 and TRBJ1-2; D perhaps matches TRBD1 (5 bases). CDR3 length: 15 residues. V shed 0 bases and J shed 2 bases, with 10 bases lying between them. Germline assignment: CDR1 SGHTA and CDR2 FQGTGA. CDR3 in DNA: TGTGCCAGCAGCTTAACAGCGGACAAGAACTATGGCTACACCTTC. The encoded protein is CASSLTADKNYGYTF.

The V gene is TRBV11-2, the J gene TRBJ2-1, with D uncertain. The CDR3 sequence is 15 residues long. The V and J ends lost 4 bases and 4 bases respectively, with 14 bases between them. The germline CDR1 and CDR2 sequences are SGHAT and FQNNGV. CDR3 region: CASSWGLDKYNEQFF. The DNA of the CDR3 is TGTGCCAGCAGCTGGGGATTAGACAAATACAATGAGCAGTTCTTC. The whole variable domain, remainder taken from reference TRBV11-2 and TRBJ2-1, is EAGVAQSPRYKIIEKRQSVAFWCNPISGHATLYWYQQILGQGPKLLIQFQNNGVVDDSQLPKDRFSAERLKGVDSTLKIQPAKLEDSAVYLCASSWGLDKYNEQFFGPGTRLTVL.

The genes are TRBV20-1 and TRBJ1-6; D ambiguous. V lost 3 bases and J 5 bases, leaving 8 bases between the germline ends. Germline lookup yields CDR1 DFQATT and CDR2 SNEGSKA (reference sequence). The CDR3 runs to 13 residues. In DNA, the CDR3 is TGCAGTGCTAGGACCGAAAATAATTCACCCCTCCACTTT. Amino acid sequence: CSARTENNSPLHF.

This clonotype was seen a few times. The CDR3 DNA sequence: TGCGCCAGCAGCTTGGACGGATATAATGAAAAACTGTTTTTT. This sequence encodes CASSLDGYNEKLFF. This chain links TRBV5-1 with TRBJ1-4; D not resolved. Germline assignment: CDR1 SGHRS and CDR2 YFSETQ. The CDR3 runs to 14 residues. V lost 0 bases and J 4 bases, leaving 7 bases between the germline ends.

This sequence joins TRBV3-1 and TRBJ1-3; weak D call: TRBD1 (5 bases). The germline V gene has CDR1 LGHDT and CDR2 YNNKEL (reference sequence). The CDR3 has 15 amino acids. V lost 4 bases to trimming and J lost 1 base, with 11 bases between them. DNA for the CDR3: TGTGCCAGCAGCCTCCAGGGACTTTCTGGAAACACCATATATTTT. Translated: CASSLQGLSGNTIYF.

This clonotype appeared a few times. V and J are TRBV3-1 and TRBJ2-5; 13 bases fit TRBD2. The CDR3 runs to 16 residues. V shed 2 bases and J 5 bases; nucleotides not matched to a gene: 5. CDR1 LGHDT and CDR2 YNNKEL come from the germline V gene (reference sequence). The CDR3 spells CASSQSRTSGSETQYF. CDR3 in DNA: TGTGCCAGCAGCCAATCCCGGACTAGCGGGAGTGAGACCCAGTACTTC.

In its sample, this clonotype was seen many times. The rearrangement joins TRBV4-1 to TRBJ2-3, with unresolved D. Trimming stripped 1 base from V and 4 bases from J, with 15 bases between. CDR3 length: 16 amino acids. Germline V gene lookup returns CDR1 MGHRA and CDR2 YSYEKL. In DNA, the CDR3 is TGCGCCAGCAGCCAAGTGAAGAGTCTTGGGGCAGATACGCAGTATTTT. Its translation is CASSQVKSLGADTQYF.

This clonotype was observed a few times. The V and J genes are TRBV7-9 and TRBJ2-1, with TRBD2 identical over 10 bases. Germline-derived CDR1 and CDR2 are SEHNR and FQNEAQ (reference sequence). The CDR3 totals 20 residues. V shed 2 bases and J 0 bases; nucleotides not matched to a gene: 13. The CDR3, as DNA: TGTGCCAGCAGCTTAAAGGGAGCGGGGGGGAATTTTAGCTCCTACAATGAGCAGTTCTTC. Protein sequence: CASSLKGAGGNFSSYNEQFF. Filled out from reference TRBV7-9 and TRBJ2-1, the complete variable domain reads DTGVSQNPRHKITKRGQNVTFRCDPISEHNRLYWYRQTLGQGPEFLTYFQNEAQLEKSRLLSDRFSAERPKGSFSTLEIQRTEQGDSAMYLCASSLKGAGGNFSSYNEQFFGPGTRLTVL.

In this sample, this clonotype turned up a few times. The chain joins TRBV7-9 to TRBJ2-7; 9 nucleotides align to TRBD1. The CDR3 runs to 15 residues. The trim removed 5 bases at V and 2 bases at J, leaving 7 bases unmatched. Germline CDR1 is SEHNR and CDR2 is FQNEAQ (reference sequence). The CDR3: CASSPLGQGPYEQYF. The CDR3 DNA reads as TGTGCCAGCAGCCCATTGGGACAGGGACCCTACGAGCAGTACTTC. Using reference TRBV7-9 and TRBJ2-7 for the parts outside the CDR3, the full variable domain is DTGVSQNPRHKITKRGQNVTFRCDPISEHNRLYWYRQTLGQGPEFLTYFQNEAQLEKSRLLSDRFSAERPKGSFSTLEIQRTEQGDSAMYLCASSPLGQGPYEQYFGPGTRLTVT.

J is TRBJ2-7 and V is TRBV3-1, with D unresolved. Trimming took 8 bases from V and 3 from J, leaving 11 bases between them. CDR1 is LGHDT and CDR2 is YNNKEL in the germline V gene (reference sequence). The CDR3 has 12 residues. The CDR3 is CASSTARYEQYF. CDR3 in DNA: TGTGCCAGCTCAACTGCTCGCTACGAGCAGTACTTC.

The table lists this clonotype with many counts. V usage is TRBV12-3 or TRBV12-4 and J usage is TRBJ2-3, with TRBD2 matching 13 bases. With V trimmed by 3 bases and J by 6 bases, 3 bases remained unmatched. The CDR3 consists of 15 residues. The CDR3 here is CASSFRTSGGDTQYF. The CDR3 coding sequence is TGTGCCAGCAGTTTCAGGACTAGCGGGGGTGATACGCAGTATTTT.

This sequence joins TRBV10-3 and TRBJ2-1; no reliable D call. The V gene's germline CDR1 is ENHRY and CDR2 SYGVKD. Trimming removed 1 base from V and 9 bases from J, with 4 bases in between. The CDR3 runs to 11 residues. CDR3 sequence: CAISELAEQFF. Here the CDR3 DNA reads TGTGCCATCAGTGAGTTGGCTGAGCAGTTCTTC.

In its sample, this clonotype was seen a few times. CDR3 nucleotide sequence: TGCAGCGTCGAGGTGGGACAGCTCGGGACTGAAGCTTTCTTT. This sequence encodes CSVEVGQLGTEAFF. V usage is TRBV29-1 and J usage is TRBJ1-1; 7 bases align to TRBD1. Losses at the gene ends were 6 bases for V and 5 bases for J; bases not matched to a gene: 12. Germline loops: CDR1 SQVTM, CDR2 ANQGSEA. The CDR3 length is 14 residues.

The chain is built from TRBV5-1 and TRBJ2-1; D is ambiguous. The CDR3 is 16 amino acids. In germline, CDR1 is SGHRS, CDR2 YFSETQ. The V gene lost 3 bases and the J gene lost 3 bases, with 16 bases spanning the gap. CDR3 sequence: CASSSSRNSDYNEQFF. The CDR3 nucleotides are TGCGCCAGCAGCTCTTCTCGAAACTCCGACTACAATGAGCAGTTCTTC. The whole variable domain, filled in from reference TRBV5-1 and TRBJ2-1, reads KAGVTQTPRYLIKTRGQQVTLSCSPISGHRSVSWYQQTPGQGLQFLFEYFSETQRNKGNFPGRFSGRQFSNSRSEMNVSTLELGDSALYLCASSSSRNSDYNEQFFGPGTRLTVL.

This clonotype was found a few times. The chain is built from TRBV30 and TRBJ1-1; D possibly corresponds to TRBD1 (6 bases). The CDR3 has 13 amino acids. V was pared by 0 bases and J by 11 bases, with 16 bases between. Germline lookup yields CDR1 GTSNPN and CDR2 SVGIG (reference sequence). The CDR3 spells CAWSVRQASGAFF. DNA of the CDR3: TGTGCCTGGAGTGTTCGACAGGCCAGCGGGGCTTTCTTT.

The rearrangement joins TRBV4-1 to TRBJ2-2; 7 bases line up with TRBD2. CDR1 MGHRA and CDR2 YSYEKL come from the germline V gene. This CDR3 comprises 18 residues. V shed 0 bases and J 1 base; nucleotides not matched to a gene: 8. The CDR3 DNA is TGCGCCAGCAGCCAAGATCGGGTGATAGCGGGGAACACCGGGGAGCTGTTTTTT. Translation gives CASSQDRVIAGNTGELFF.

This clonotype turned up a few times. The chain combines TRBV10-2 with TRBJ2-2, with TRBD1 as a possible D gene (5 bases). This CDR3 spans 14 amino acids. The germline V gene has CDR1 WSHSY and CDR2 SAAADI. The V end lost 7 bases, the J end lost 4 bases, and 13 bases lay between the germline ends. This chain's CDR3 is CASNTDRSTGELFF. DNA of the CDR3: TGCGCCAGCAACACAGACAGATCCACCGGGGAGCTGTTTTTT.